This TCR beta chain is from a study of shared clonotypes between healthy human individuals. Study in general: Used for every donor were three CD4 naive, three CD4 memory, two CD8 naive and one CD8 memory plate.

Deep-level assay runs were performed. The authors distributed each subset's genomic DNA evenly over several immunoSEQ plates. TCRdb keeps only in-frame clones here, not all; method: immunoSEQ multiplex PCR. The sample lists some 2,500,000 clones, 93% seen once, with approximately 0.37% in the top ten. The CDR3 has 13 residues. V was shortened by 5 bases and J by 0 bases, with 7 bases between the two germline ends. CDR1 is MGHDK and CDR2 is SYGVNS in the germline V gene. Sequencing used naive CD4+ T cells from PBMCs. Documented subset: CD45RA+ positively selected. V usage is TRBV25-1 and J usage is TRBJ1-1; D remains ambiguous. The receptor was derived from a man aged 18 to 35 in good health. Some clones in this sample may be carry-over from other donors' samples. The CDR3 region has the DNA TGTGCCAGCAGTCAACAGCTGAACACTGAAGCTTTCTTT. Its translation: CASSQQLNTEAFF.